This TCR beta chain is from a study of siplizumab effects on memory and regulatory T cells. The CDR3 is 12 amino acids. Germline V CDR1 and CDR2: MDHEN, SYDVKM. Trimming removed 2 bases from V and 6 bases from J; junction bases left unmatched: 1. Libraries were prepared by immunoSEQ multiplex PCR; TCRdb keeps only in-frame clonotypes and omits some of them. Here the sample spans approximately 120,000 clones, 90% to 95% being singletons. Worth noting for this clone: Antigen unknown.

Overall study findings and caveats: No functional test confirmed suppression by proliferating siplizumab-culture Tregs. Mappable alloreactive CD4+ clones averaged about 70% Treg-derived with siplizumab versus around 25% in controls.

Specimen: non-Treg CD4+ T cells sorted from blood. The receptor's source is a human donor in good health. The chain is built from TRBV28 and TRBJ2-7; 7 nucleotides agree with TRBD1. The CDR3 DNA is TGTGCCAGCAGTTTAACAGGGGCCGAGCAGTACTTC. Amino acids: CASSLTGAEQYF.